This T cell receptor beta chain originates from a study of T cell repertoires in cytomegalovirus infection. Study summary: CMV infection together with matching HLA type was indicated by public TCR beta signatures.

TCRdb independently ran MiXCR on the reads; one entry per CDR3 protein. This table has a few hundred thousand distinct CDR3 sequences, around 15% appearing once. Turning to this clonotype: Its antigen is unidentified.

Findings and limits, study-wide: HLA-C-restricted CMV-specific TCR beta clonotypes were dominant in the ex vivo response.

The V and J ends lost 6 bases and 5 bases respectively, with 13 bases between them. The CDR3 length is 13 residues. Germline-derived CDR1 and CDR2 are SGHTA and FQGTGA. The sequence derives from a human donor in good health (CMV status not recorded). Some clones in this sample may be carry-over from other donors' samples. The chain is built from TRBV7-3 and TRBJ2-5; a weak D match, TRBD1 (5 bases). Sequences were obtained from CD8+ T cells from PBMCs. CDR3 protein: CASSWGGDETQYF. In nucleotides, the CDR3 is TGTGCCAGCAGTTGGGGCGGAGACGAGACCCAGTACTTC.